This T cell receptor (beta chain) was found in a study of CD8+CD57+ T cells in acquired aplastic anemia (dated 2018 in TCRdb). For the study in its entirety: A mean of approximately 3 ug of DNA, ranging from about 0.17 to 30 ug, was extracted from sorted CD4+ and CD8+ cells. Mean read counts for healthy donor samples were approximately 10 million for CD4+ cells and roughly 12 million for CD8+ cells. Overall study results and their limits: Although around 30 CD8+ CDR3 sequences were shared by patients and controls, these sequences appeared highly expressed in patients and within the immunodominant clones of patients. Between patients and healthy controls, no significant difference in CD8+ Simpson's diversity was found (P=0.060).

In this study, sorted CD4+ and CD8+ T cells from the blood of healthy subjects and of severe aplastic anemia patients had their TCR repertoires deep-sequenced. Ficoll-Paque density gradient centrifugation was used to isolate peripheral blood mononuclear cells. Before DNA extraction, CD4+ and CD8+ T cells were sorted with FACS or magnetic beads. The CDR3 runs 12 amino acids, cysteine and phenylalanine included. Just CDR3 DNA is preserved here, 36 bases in frame from base 1. Taken from the germline V gene (reference sequence), the CDR1 and CDR2 loops are DFQATT and SNEGSKA. Trimming takes 3 bases from V and 5 bases from J, and the germline ends sit 8 bases apart. Profiling of TCR beta VDJ combinations and CDR3 sequences used genomic DNA as the template. TCR repertoire sequencing was run on an Illumina HiSeq 2000. The original pipeline was this. Repertoire assessment relied on Simpson's diversity index, CDR3 size and DJ length profiles, and TRBV/TRBJ rearrangement plots. The most abundant DNA sequence in the deep sequencing data was defined as the immunodominant clone. CDR3 amino acid sequences were screened for sharing across subjects and were compared with published repertoires and the VDJdb database. In TCRdb, the public reads were trimmed at Q25 with fastp and aligned with MiXCR, with productive beta chains retained. Rows with a matching CDR3 protein are joined into one entry that keeps the most common DNA and genes. None of the V and J calls come from the authors' own analysis; TCRdb made them. This sample is represented by a few hundred thousand distinct CDR3 sequences; 34% of them were singletons. Jointly, the top ten make up 1% to 1.3% of the sample.

Worth noting for this clonotype: What this receptor recognizes is not known. Base qualities are missing; no much larger clone stands one base away.

The TCR was taken from a human donor in good health, serving as a control. Recombination linked TRBV20-1 to TRBJ2-1; TRBD2 is perhaps the D gene, given 5 matching bases. Sequenced sample: sorted CD4+, CD8+, or CD8+CD57+ T cells (not recorded which) from PBMCs. The CDR3 has the sequence CSASGVNNEQFF. The DNA is TGCAGTGCTAGCGGGGTTAACAATGAGCAGTTCTTC.